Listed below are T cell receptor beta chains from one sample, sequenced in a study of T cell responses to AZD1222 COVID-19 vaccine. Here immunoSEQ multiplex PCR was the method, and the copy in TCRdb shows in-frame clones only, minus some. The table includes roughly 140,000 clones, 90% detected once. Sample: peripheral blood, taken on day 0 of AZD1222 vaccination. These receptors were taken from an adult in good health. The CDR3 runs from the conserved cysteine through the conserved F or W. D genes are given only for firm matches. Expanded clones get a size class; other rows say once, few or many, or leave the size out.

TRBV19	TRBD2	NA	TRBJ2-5	CASSFRSGGAVETQYF	TGTGCCAGTAGTTTTCGTAGCGGGGGGGCCGTGGAGACCCAGTACTTC
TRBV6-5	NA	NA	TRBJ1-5	CASSYQTRQVNQPQHF	TGTGCCAGCAGTTACCAAACCCGACAGGTGAATCAGCCCCAGCATTTT
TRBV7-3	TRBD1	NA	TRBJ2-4	CASRLGQENIQYF	TGTGCCAGCAGGTTGGGACAGGAAAACATTCAGTACTTC
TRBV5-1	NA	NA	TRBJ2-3	CASSLVTGRDTDTQYF	TGCGCCAGCAGCTTGGTAACAGGGCGTGACACAGATACGCAGTATTTT
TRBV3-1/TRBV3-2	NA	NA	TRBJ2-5	CASSQDYQGTQYF	TGTGCCAGCAGCCAAGATTACCAGGGGACCCAGTACTTC
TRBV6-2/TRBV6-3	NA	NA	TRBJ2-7	CASSFSLLYEQYF	TGTGCCAGCAGTTTCTCCCTTCTTTACGAGCAGTACTTC
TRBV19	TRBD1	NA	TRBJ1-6	CASTPTGPGQSSYNSPLHF	TGTGCCAGTACCCCCACAGGTCCGGGACAGAGCTCCTATAATTCACCCCTCCACTTT
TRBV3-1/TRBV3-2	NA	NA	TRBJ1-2	CASSQDFAGDYGYTF	TGTGCCAGCAGCCAAGATTTTGCAGGGGACTATGGCTACACCTTC
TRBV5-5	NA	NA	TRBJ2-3	CASSLPSGGETDTQYF	TGTGCCAGCAGCTTGCCCAGCGGCGGGGAGACAGATACGCAGTATTTT
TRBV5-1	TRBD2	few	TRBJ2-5	CASSLTPTSGALETQYF	TGCGCCAGCAGCTTAACTCCGACTAGCGGGGCTTTGGAGACCCAGTACTTC
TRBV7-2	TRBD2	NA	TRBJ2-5	CASRPSGGYTETQYF	TGTGCCAGCCGCCCAAGCGGGGGGTACACAGAGACCCAGTACTTC
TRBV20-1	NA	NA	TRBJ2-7	CSASSQFYEQYF	TGCAGTGCTAGTTCCCAGTTCTACGAGCAGTACTTC
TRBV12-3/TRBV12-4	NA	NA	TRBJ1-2	CASSHETSRGYTF	TGTGCCAGCAGCCACGAAACCTCGAGGGGCTACACCTTC
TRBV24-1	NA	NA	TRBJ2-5	CATSGHLGRGEETQYF	TGTGCCACCAGTGGACACTTAGGCCGGGGTGAAGAGACCCAGTACTTC
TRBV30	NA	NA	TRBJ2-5	CAWDYLGGVTQETQYF	TGTGCCTGGGACTACCTAGGAGGGGTGACCCAAGAGACCCAGTACTTC
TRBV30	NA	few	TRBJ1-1	CAWTGGVGTEAFF	TGTGCCTGGACGGGTGGAGTAGGCACTGAAGCTTTCTTT
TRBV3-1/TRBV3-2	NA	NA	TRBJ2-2	CASSQVRVRNTGELFF	TGTGCCAGCAGCCAAGTACGGGTCCGGAACACCGGGGAGCTGTTTTTT
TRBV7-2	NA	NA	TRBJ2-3	CASSLDRTDTQYF	TGTGCCAGCAGCTTGGACAGAACAGATACGCAGTATTTT
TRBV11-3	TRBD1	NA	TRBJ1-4	CASSPRTGGALNEKLFF	TGTGCCAGCAGCCCCCGGACAGGGGGCGCCCTAAATGAAAAACTGTTTTTT
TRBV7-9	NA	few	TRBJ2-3	CASSISNADTQYF	TGTGCCAGCAGCATTTCCAACGCAGATACGCAGTATTTT
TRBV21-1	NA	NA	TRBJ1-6	CASNSPLHF	TGTGCCAGCAATTCACCCCTCCACTTT
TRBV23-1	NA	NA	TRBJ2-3	CASSQSWGGTDTQYF	TGCGCCAGCAGTCAATCATGGGGGGGCACGGATACGCAGTATTTT
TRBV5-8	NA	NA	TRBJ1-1	CASSDWNNEAFF	TGTGCCAGCAGCGACTGGAATAATGAAGCTTTCTTT
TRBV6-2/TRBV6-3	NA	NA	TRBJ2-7	CASSPYSDEQYF	TGTGCCAGCAGTCCCTATAGCGACGAGCAGTACTTC
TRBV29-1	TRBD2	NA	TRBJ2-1	CSVEGTSGRSNEQFF	TGCAGCGTTGAGGGAACTAGCGGGAGGTCCAATGAGCAGTTCTTC
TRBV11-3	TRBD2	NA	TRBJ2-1	CASSLAGLANEQFF	TGTGCCAGCAGCTTAGCGGGACTAGCAAATGAGCAGTTCTTC
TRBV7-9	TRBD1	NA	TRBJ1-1	CASSPQTGTWDTEAFF	TGTGCCAGCAGCCCTCAGACAGGGACTTGGGACACTGAAGCTTTCTTT
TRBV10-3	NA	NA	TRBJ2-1	CAISGEYNEQFF	TGTGCCATCAGTGGGGAATACAATGAGCAGTTCTTC
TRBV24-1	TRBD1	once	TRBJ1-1	CATSVSVGRVGDSTEAFF	TGTGCCACCAGTGTAAGTGTCGGTAGAGTCGGGGACAGCACTGAAGCTTTCTTT
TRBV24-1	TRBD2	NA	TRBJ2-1	CATSALAGVVINEQFF	TGTGCCACCAGTGCCTTAGCGGGAGTGGTCATTAATGAGCAGTTCTTC
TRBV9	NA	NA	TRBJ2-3	CASSVGGLRGDTQYF	TGTGCCAGCAGCGTAGGGGGACTCCGTGGAGATACGCAGTATTTT
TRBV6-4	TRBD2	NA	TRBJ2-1	CASSDLSGSSYNEQFF	TGTGCCAGCAGTGACCTTAGCGGGAGCTCCTACAATGAGCAGTTCTTC
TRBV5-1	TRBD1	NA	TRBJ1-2	CASSLAGTGGTNYGYTF	TGCGCCAGCAGCTTGGCCGGGACAGGGGGCACCAACTATGGCTACACCTTC
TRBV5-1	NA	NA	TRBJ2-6	CASSPGLLSGANVLTF	TGCGCCAGCAGTCCCGGGCTTCTATCTGGGGCCAACGTCCTGACTTTC
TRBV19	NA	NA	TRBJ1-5	CASSWGRASNQPQHF	TGTGCCAGTAGTTGGGGCAGGGCGAGCAATCAGCCCCAGCATTTT
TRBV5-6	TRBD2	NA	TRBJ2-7	CASGDGRAYEQYF	TGTGCCAGTGGGGACGGGAGGGCCTACGAGCAGTACTTC